These 2 T cell receptor beta chains share one sample of origin, sequenced in a study of T cell responses to AZD1222 COVID-19 vaccine. TCRdb's copy holds only in-frame clones and misses some; the assay was immunoSEQ multiplex PCR. Of 110,000 to 150,000 clones in the sample, about 90% were seen once. This sample comprised peripheral blood, obtained 28 days after the second AZD1222 dose. Receptor source: an adult who received the AZD1222 COVID-19 vaccine.

This chain uses TRBV2 with TRBJ2-5; 9 positions match TRBD1. From germline, CDR1 is SNHLY and CDR2 FYNNEI. The CDR3 spans 14 residues. The V gene end was trimmed by 6 bases and the J gene end by 5 bases; junction bases not matched to a gene: 7. CDR3 DNA sequence: TGTGCCAGCAGGGGACAGGGAAGATTGGAGACCCAGTACTTC. It specifies CASRGQGRLETQYF.

The chain has TRBV19 and TRBJ2-1; 7 positions match TRBD2. After removal of 5 bases from V and 4 bases from J, the junction contained 5 bases not matched to a gene. Germline CDR1 reads LNHDA; CDR2 reads SQIVND (reference sequence). This CDR3 is 14 amino acids long. The CDR3 protein is CASSRGSVYNEQFF. The DNA of the CDR3 is TGTGCCAGTAGTCGCGGGAGCGTATACAATGAGCAGTTCTTC.